Following are 25 T cell receptor beta chains from one sample sequenced in a study of T cells in Graves' hyperthyroidism and ophthalmopathy. Template material for amplifying TCR beta CDR3 regions consisted of RNA transcripts. A set of HTBI primers served as the primers for a first-round RT-PCR of the TCR CDR3. TCRdb re-analysed the multiplex PCR reads in MiXCR, keeping a single row per CDR3 protein. Of 400,000 to 450,000 distinct CDR3 sequences in the sample, roughly 14% were seen once. Sequencing used blood. All receptors derive from a man between 18 and 29 years old with Graves' ophthalmopathy.

V gene TRBV19 combines with J gene TRBJ1-1; D call uncertain. Germline CDR1 reads LNHDA; CDR2 reads SQIVND (reference sequence). V gave up 11 bases and J gave up 10 bases, with 8 bases separating them. There are 8 residues in the CDR3. CDR3 amino acids: CARPPAFF. The CDR3 region has the DNA TGTGCCCGACCCCCAGCTTTCTTT.

In this sample, this clonotype turned up many times. This chain joins TRBV11-2 and TRBJ1-2; D is uncertain. Deletions cut 7 bases from V and 5 bases from J, with 14 bases between. Germline loops: CDR1 SGHAT, CDR2 FQNNGV. This CDR3 comprises 13 residues. The DNA for the CDR3 is TGTGCCAGCACCAATATAGGGTCTTATGGCTACACCTTC. This translates into CASTNIGSYGYTF.

In its sample, this clonotype was seen many times. This rearrangement joins TRBV12-3 or TRBV12-4 to TRBJ1-1, with D perhaps TRBD1 (6 bases). This CDR3 has 14 residues. Trimming removed 6 bases from V and 6 bases from J, with 17 bases in between. This chain's CDR3 is CASRGTYQGSEAFF. CDR3 in DNA: TGTGCCAGCAGAGGGACATACCAGGGTTCTGAAGCTTTCTTT.

With regard to this clonotype: This may arise from a read error, as a much more abundant clone is one base away. The CDR3 sequence: CASSLGQLDNSALHF. As DNA, the CDR3 is TGTGCCAGCAGTTTGGGACAGCTCGATAATTCAGCCCTCCACTTT. This sequence joins TRBV12-3 or TRBV12-4 and TRBJ1-6; TRBD1 matches at 7 bases. This CDR3 contains 15 residues.

This clonotype was counted at least ten times. The rearrangement uses TRBV7-9 and TRBJ2-7, with 8 bases aligning to TRBD2. V shed 3 bases and J 5 bases; nucleotides not matched to a gene: 12. The CDR3 has 16 amino acids. Germline V gives CDR1 SEHNR, CDR2 FQNEAQ (reference sequence). The CDR3 DNA follows: TGTGCCAGCAGCTTCCCCGGTCGGGCGGGGGGACACGAGCAGTACTTC. It specifies CASSFPGRAGGHEQYF.

This chain joins TRBV12-3 or TRBV12-4 and TRBJ2-2; D is unclear. The germline V and J ends were trimmed by 7 bases and 3 bases, with 9 bases remaining between them. The CDR3 covers 13 residues. Written as DNA, the CDR3 is TGTGCCAGCACCCCAAGGGACACCGGGGAGCTGTTTTTT. Translation gives CASTPRDTGELFF.

This clonotype was observed at least ten times. This chain uses TRBV5-1 with TRBJ2-3; TRBD1 is a possible D gene (5 bases). The CDR3 has 16 amino acids. In germline, CDR1 is SGHRS, CDR2 YFSETQ. V shed 0 bases and J shed 0 bases, with 11 bases lying between them. The CDR3 reads CASSLGRQSSTDTQYF. The CDR3 DNA is TGCGCCAGCAGCTTGGGGAGACAGTCTAGCACAGATACGCAGTATTTT.

A few counts support this clonotype. The chain is built from TRBV10-3 and TRBJ2-2; D is unclear. The germline CDR1 and CDR2 sequences are ENHRY and SYGVKD. This CDR3 is 12 amino acids long. V dropped 7 bases and J dropped 5 bases, with 8 bases sitting between them. CDR3 in DNA: TGTGCCATCAAGTCGCGGACCGGGGAGCTGTTTTTT. Protein: CAIKSRTGELFF.

This clonotype was seen a handful of times. The chain recombines TRBV18 with TRBJ1-5; D is ambiguous. Per germline, CDR1 KGHSH and CDR2 LQKENI. Trimming took off 2 bases at V and 7 bases at J, with 9 bases between the two ends. The CDR3 has 13 residues. CDR3 in DNA: TGTGCCAGCTCACCAAACCGGGGACAGCCCCAGCATTTT. Amino acid sequence: CASSPNRGQPQHF.

The CDR3 DNA reads TGTGCCAGCAGCCCATGGACAGGCGACGGGACCCAGTACTTC. Translating gives CASSPWTGDGTQYF. The gene calls are TRBV13 and TRBJ2-5; 7 nucleotides align to TRBD1. Germline V lookup: CDR1 PRHDT, CDR2 FYEKMQ (reference sequence). This CDR3 is 14 amino acids long. With V trimmed by 5 bases and J by 7 bases, 10 bases remained unmatched.

This clonotype showed up many times. The gene calls are TRBV12-3 or TRBV12-4 and TRBJ1-2; no firm D call. V was clipped by 3 bases and J by 0 bases, with 8 bases between them. This CDR3 contains 14 residues. CDR3 DNA: TGTGCCAGCAGTTTGAGTATATCTAACTATGGCTACACCTTC. This sequence encodes CASSLSISNYGYTF.

This clonotype was counted at least ten times. This chain connects TRBV12-3 or TRBV12-4 to TRBJ1-3; 12 nucleotides align to TRBD1. J gave up 8 bases and V 3 bases, and 11 bases lay outside the gene matches. The CDR3 length is 17 residues. The chain's CDR3 is CASSLTGTGGVLDTIYF. DNA for the CDR3: TGTGCCAGCAGTTTGACCGGGACAGGGGGCGTCCTGGACACCATATATTTT.

Many counts were recorded for this clonotype. V is TRBV12-3 or TRBV12-4 and J is TRBJ1-3, with D uncertain. Trimming pared 8 bases from V and 0 bases from J, leaving 5 bases between. The CDR3 is 12 amino acids. DNA of the CDR3: TGTGCCAGCGGGAGCTCTGGAAACACCATATATTTT. This codes for CASGSSGNTIYF.

This clonotype has at least ten counts. The chain has TRBV20-1 and TRBJ2-7; D call uncertain. The germline V gene has CDR1 DFQATT and CDR2 SNEGSKA (reference sequence). With 0 bases removed from V and 3 bases from J, the gap between germline ends came to 9 bases. The CDR3 covers 13 residues. CDR3 nucleotides: TGCAGTGCTAGAGATGCCAGCCGCTACGAGCAGTACTTC. Translated: CSARDASRYEQYF.

This clonotype has just a few counts. V is TRBV29-1 and J is TRBJ1-3; D not certain. The CDR3 sequence is 14 residues long. Trimming left V 4 bases short and J 0 bases short, with 10 bases between. Germline assignment: CDR1 SQVTM and CDR2 ANQGSEA. CDR3: CSVVGRLSGNTIYF. The CDR3 DNA follows: TGCAGCGTTGTCGGACGCCTCTCTGGAAACACCATATATTTT.

This clonotype came up many times. V and J are TRBV24-1 and TRBJ2-1, with 8 bases aligning to TRBD1. Germline V CDR1 and CDR2: KGHDR, SFDVKD. CDR3 size: 16 residues. J gave up 6 bases and V 9 bases, and 15 bases lay outside the gene matches. The CDR3 DNA reads TGTGCCACCGCCCCAGGAGGGACAGGAACGCGCAATGAGCAGTTCTTC. Translating gives CATAPGGTGTRNEQFF.

This clonotype was found many times. The chain joins TRBV20-1 to TRBJ2-7, with D possibly being TRBD2 (6 bases). The CDR3 totals 15 residues. Between the trimmed V and J ends, which lost 3 bases and 3 bases, there was a span of 18 bases. Looked up from germline, CDR1 is DFQATT and CDR2 is SNEGSKA (reference sequence). The chain's CDR3 is CSARPLLTGVYEQYF. The CDR3 nucleotides read TGCAGTGCTAGGCCCCTGCTAACGGGAGTCTACGAGCAGTACTTC.

This clonotype was counted a few times. The chain links TRBV19 to TRBJ1-4; 9 nucleotides align to TRBD1. The length of the CDR3 is 15 residues. The germline V gene encodes CDR1 LNHDA and CDR2 SQIVND (reference sequence). V was pared by 5 bases and J by 3 bases, with 4 bases of the junction left unmatched. CDR3 nucleotides: TGTGCCAGTAGTGGACAGGGGTTTCCTAATGAAAAACTGTTTTTT. It yields the protein CASSGQGFPNEKLFF. Combining the CDR3 with reference TRBV19 and TRBJ1-4 gives the whole variable domain DGGITQSPKYLFRKEGQNVTLSCEQNLNHDAMYWYRQDPGQGLRLIYYSQIVNDFQKGDIAEGYSVSREKKESFPLTVTSAQKNPTAFYLCASSGQGFPNEKLFFGSGTQLSVL.

Many counts were recorded for this clonotype. The rearrangement uses TRBV12-3 or TRBV12-4 and TRBJ2-5; possible D gene TRBD2, 7 bases. Trimming removed 6 bases from V and 5 bases from J, with 19 bases in between. The length of the CDR3 is 15 residues. The CDR3 is CASSSYGGGGETQYF. CDR3 sequence (DNA): TGTGCCAGCAGCTCCTATGGAGGGGGGGGTGAGACCCAGTACTTC.

There are many counts of this clonotype. The chain carries TRBV3-1 and TRBJ1-5; D possibly corresponds to TRBD1 (5 bases). The CDR3 has 16 amino acids. Germline V gene sequence: CDR1 LGHDT, CDR2 YNNKEL (reference sequence). Trimming took off 1 base at V and 1 base at J, with 11 bases between the two ends. The CDR3 reads CASSQGGTGSNQPQHF. As DNA, the CDR3 is TGTGCCAGCAGCCAAGGGGGGACGGGAAGCAATCAGCCCCAGCATTTT. Full variable domain (remainder filled in from reference TRBV3-1 and TRBJ1-5): DTAVSQTPKYLVTQMGNDKSIKCEQNLGHDTMYWYKQDSKKFLKIMFSYNNKELIINETVPNRFSPKSPDKAHLNLHINSLELGDSAVYFCASSQGGTGSNQPQHFGDGTRLSIL.

This clonotype was seen many times. The gene calls are TRBV20-1 and TRBJ2-1; 7 bases fit TRBD1. The CDR3 is 15 residues long. Germline V CDR1 and CDR2: DFQATT, SNEGSKA (reference sequence). V gave up 1 base and J gave up 7 bases; unmatched junction bases: 10. Here the CDR3 reads CSARGVKGAQNEQFF. In nucleotides, the CDR3 is TGCAGTGCTAGAGGAGTAAAGGGGGCGCAAAATGAGCAGTTCTTC.

This clonotype was detected many times. This chain links TRBV2 with TRBJ2-3; D not resolved. Germline V gives CDR1 SNHLY, CDR2 FYNNEI. The V gene lost 7 bases and the J gene lost 2 bases, with 16 bases spanning the gap. The CDR3 has 15 residues. The CDR3 DNA reads TGTGCCAGCATTAAGGACCAGCAACTCACAGATACGCAGTATTTT. The encoded protein is CASIKDQQLTDTQYF.

The chain carries TRBV6-1 and TRBJ2-1; 7 bases match TRBD1. The junction had 9 bases not matched to a gene; V was cut back by 1 base and J by 0 bases. Germline loops: CDR1 MNHNS, CDR2 SASEGT. The CDR3 has 18 amino acids. CDR3 sequence: CASSEDRLGQASYNEQFF. In DNA form, the CDR3 reads TGTGCCAGCAGTGAAGATAGGCTCGGACAGGCCTCCTACAATGAGCAGTTCTTC.

This chain joins TRBV24-1 and TRBJ2-2; a possible D gene is TRBD2 (6 bases). The V gene's germline CDR1 is KGHDR and CDR2 SFDVKD. Trimming left V 7 bases short and J 1 base short, with 9 bases between. The CDR3 length is 14 residues. The CDR3 loop reads CATRGGLNTGELFF. DNA of the CDR3: TGTGCCACCAGGGGGGGACTGAACACCGGGGAGCTGTTTTTT.

This clonotype was counted between two and nine times. This chain uses TRBV9 with TRBJ1-1, with D possibly matching TRBD1 (5 bases). The ends were cut back, 4 bases at V and 3 bases at J, with 16 bases in the middle. CDR1 is SGDLS, CDR2 YYNGEE, per germline. The CDR3 length is 15 residues. CDR3 DNA sequence: TGTGCCAGCAGCCTTATCCGGCGGGGGTACACTGAAGCTTTCTTT. Encoded protein: CASSLIRRGYTEAFF.